This entry features one T cell receptor beta chain sequence. This entry is derived from a study of PD-1 blockade in classical Hodgkin lymphoma. Repertoires were generated with immunoSEQ multiplex PCR, while TCRdb's copy carries only in-frame clones and drops some. The repertoire has 50,000 to 75,000 clones, 88% of them found once; the top ten carry around 5.4%. CDR3 length: 20 residues. There was relapse after autologous stem cell transplantation in every patient, and there was variation in brentuximab vedotin exposure. V is TRBV21-1 and J is TRBJ2-1; TRBD2 is taken as the D call from the table, unchecked against the DNA. TRBV21-1 is described as a pseudogene. The clonotype originates from a human donor with classical Hodgkin lymphoma. The sequences come from peripheral blood mononuclear cells (PBMCs), collected before the second cycle of nivolumab. In DNA form, the CDR3 reads TGTGCCAGCAGCAAAGAAGATGGCAGTTCGGGGGGGAATCCCCACAATGAGCAGTTCTTC. Protein: CASSKEDGSSGGNPHNEQFF.